This T cell receptor (beta chain) stems from a study of shared clonotypes between healthy human individuals. As for this clone: Other DNA sequences in the sample encode the same CDR3.

This CDR3 spans 14 amino acids. Germline V gene data show CDR1 as SGHRS and CDR2 as YFSETQ. With V trimmed by 4 bases and J by 3 bases, 0 bases remained unmatched. Clones were sequenced by immunoSEQ multiplex PCR, and TCRdb holds only the in-frame ones, with some missing. The sample lists about 2.4 million clones, roughly 93% occurring once. The J gene is TRBJ2-1, the V gene TRBV5-1; TRBD2 agrees at 11 bases. The sequence was obtained from a young man in good health. Some clones in this sample may be carry-over from other donors' samples. The specimen was naive CD4+ T cells from PBMCs. The subset is: CD45RA+ positively selected. The DNA for the CDR3 is TGCGCCAGCAGCGGGACTAGCGGCTACAATGAGCAGTTCTTC. Encoded protein: CASSGTSGYNEQFF.